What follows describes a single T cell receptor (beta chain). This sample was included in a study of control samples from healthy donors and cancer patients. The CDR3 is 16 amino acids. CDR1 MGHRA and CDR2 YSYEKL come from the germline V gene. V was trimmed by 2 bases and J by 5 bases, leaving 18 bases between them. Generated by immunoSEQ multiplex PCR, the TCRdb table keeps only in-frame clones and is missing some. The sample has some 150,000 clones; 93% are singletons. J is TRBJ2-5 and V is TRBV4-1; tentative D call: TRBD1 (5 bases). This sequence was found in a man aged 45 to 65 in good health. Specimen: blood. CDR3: CASSQYVAGNAETQYF. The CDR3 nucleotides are TGCGCCAGCAGCCAATACGTGGCAGGGAATGCCGAGACCCAGTACTTC.